These 20 T cell receptor beta chains were sequenced from one sample in a study of Ad26.COV2.S vaccination and SARS-CoV-2 variants. Assay: immunoSEQ multiplex PCR; the TCRdb copy retains only in-frame clones and omits some. Of hundreds of thousands of clones in the sample, roughly 84% were seen once. Documented treatment: about 20 received Ad26.COV2.S at low or high dose, single or two shots; five or six received placebo; per-sample allocation not given. Samples were taken on day 63 after the first vaccine or placebo injection. The sequenced sample was peripheral blood, obtained in a trial of Ad26.COV2.S vaccine versus placebo. These receptors were obtained from a person between 18 and 59 years old who received the Ad26.COV2.S COVID-19 vaccine or a placebo.

V gene TRBV27 combines with J gene TRBJ2-7; D is unresolved. The V gene lost 3 bases and the J gene lost 7 bases, with 19 bases spanning the gap. CDR3 length: 15 residues. Germline CDR1 MNHEY, CDR2 SMNVEV (reference sequence). CDR3 nucleotide sequence: TGTGCCAGCAGTTTCCAACCCCCAGGTACGCAGGAGCAGTACTTC. Encoded protein: CASSFQPPGTQEQYF.

The chain links TRBV5-6 to TRBJ2-7; 8 bases agree with TRBD2. Germline CDR1 is SGHDT and CDR2 is YYEEEE. The junction had 3 bases not matched to a gene; V was cut back by 4 bases and J by 0 bases. CDR3 size: 14 residues. CDR3: CASSAGGSSYEQYF. In DNA form, the CDR3 reads TGTGCCAGCAGCGCGGGGGGCAGCTCCTACGAGCAGTACTTC.

The chain employs TRBV6-5 and TRBJ1-2; 9 bases agree with TRBD1. J gave up 11 bases and V 2 bases, and 6 bases lay outside the gene matches. Germline V gives CDR1 MNHEY, CDR2 SVGAGI. The CDR3 runs to 13 residues. The CDR3 region is CASSYRDRERYTF. The CDR3 DNA reads TGTGCCAGCAGTTACCGGGACAGGGAACGTTACACCTTC.

The chain employs TRBV19 and TRBJ2-2; either TRBD1 or TRBD2 may fit D (5 bases each). CDR3 length: 15 residues. With 4 bases removed from V and 2 bases from J, the gap between germline ends came to 11 bases. CDR1 is LNHDA, CDR2 SQIVND, per germline (reference sequence). CDR3 region: CASSTHRDNTGELFF. The CDR3 DNA reads TGTGCCAGTAGTACGCACCGGGACAACACCGGGGAGCTGTTTTTT.

DNA of the CDR3: TGTGCCAGTAGTATAGAGGGCAGGGGTACCGATACGCAGTATTTT. This gives the protein CASSIEGRGTDTQYF. This rearrangement joins TRBV19 to TRBJ2-3, with D possibly matching TRBD1 (6 bases). This CDR3 region has 15 residues. The V gene's germline CDR1 is LNHDA and CDR2 SQIVND (reference sequence). Trimming cost V 0 bases and J 6 bases, with 13 bases left between them. Full variable domain (missing parts from reference TRBV19 and TRBJ2-3): DGGITQSPKYLFRKEGQNVTLSCEQNLNHDAMYWYRQDPGQGLRLIYYSQIVNDFQKGDIAEGYSVSREKKESFPLTVTSAQKNPTAFYLCASSIEGRGTDTQYFGPGTRLTVL.

The V call is TRBV7-6, the J call TRBJ2-7; 7 bases are shared with TRBD2. V lost 5 bases and J lost 2; bases outside the gene matches: 6. This CDR3 has 14 amino acids. Germline lookup yields CDR1 SGHVS and CDR2 FNYEAQ. The CDR3 region has the DNA TGTGCCAGCAGCGCCGCGGGGGAAACCTACGAGCAGTACTTC. Residues: CASSAAGETYEQYF.

The chain joins TRBV7-2 to TRBJ2-1; perhaps TRBD1 as D (5 bases). The V gene's germline CDR1 is SGHTA and CDR2 FQGNSA. V lost 5 bases and J lost 10, with 18 bases in between. CDR3 size: 14 residues. The CDR3 DNA reads as TGTGCCAGCAGCCTTATAAGGGGCCGTACGGAGCAGTTCTTC. This sequence encodes CASSLIRGRTEQFF.

This rearrangement joins TRBV20-1 to TRBJ1-2; a weak D match, TRBD1 (5 bases). There are 12 residues in the CDR3. Germline V gene data show CDR1 as DFQATT and CDR2 as SNEGSKA (reference sequence). The ends were cut back, 3 bases at V and 2 bases at J, with 7 bases in the middle. The CDR3 DNA follows: TGCAGTGCTAGTCAGGGAAACTATGGCTACACCTTC. Its protein product is CSASQGNYGYTF.

Only a few counts were recorded for this clone. The chain has TRBV19 and TRBJ1-1, with 9 positions matching TRBD1. The CDR3 totals 15 residues. Germline trimming cut 0 bases from V and 4 bases from J; bases unmatched to any gene: 3. Germline assignment: CDR1 LNHDA and CDR2 SQIVND (reference sequence). CDR3 sequence (DNA): TGTGCCAGTAGTATAGATGGGACAGGGCGCACTGAAGCTTTCTTT. It specifies CASSIDGTGRTEAFF.

This chain uses TRBV20-1 with TRBJ2-4; D unresolved. Germline assignment: CDR1 DFQATT and CDR2 SNEGSKA (reference sequence). V lost 5 bases, J lost 10 bases, and 12 bases lay in between. This CDR3 is 11 amino acids long. For the CDR3, the DNA is TGCAGTGCTCAACCGGGTGCTATTCAGTACTTC. Encoded protein: CSAQPGAIQYF.

With respect to this clone: This sample also contains other DNA sequences that code for the same CDR3. The J gene is TRBJ1-1, the V gene TRBV7-9; D gene ambiguous. Trimming removed 5 bases from V and 2 bases from J, with 12 bases in between. Per the germline V gene, CDR1 is SEHNR and CDR2 is FQNEAQ (reference sequence). The CDR3 has 14 amino acids. The CDR3 DNA is TGTGCCAGCAGCCCCCGGACGGAAAACACTGAAGCTTTCTTT. Protein sequence: CASSPRTENTEAFF.

This chain links TRBV14 with TRBJ1-6; D perhaps matches TRBD1 (5 bases). CDR1 is SGHDN, CDR2 FVKESK, per germline. The CDR3 is 17 residues long. V lost 4 bases and J 3 bases, leaving 16 bases between the germline ends. For the CDR3, the DNA is TGTGCCAGCAGCCCAACCCTGGGGGGATTCTATAATTCACCCCTCCACTTT. Encoded protein: CASSPTLGGFYNSPLHF. The full variable domain, completed using reference TRBV14 and TRBJ1-6, is EAGVTQFPSHSVIEKGQTVTLRCDPISGHDNLYWYRRVMGKEIKFLLHFVKESKQDESGMPNNRFLAERTGGTYSTLKVQPAELEDSGVYFCASSPTLGGFYNSPLHFGNGTRLTVT.

The J gene is TRBJ1-5, the V gene TRBV15, with TRBD1 as a possible D gene (5 bases). The CDR3 has 15 residues. V lost 0 bases to trimming and J lost 4 bases, with 10 bases between them. The germline gives CDR1 LNHNV, CDR2 YYDKDF (reference sequence). CDR3 coding DNA: TGTGCCACCAGCAGAGAGGGGCAGATTAATCAGCCCCAGCATTTT. It translates to CATSREGQINQPQHF.

This clone was detected a few times. The same CDR3 is also encoded by other DNA sequences in this sample. The gene calls are TRBV12-3 or TRBV12-4 and TRBJ1-1; no reliable D call. Trimming pared 3 bases from V and 1 base from J, leaving 3 bases between. The CDR3 extends over 12 amino acids. CDR3 DNA sequence: TGTGCCAGCAGTTTTGGGAACACTGAAGCTTTCTTT. Translated: CASSFGNTEAFF.

This chain links TRBV7-9 with TRBJ1-1; D gene ambiguous. CDR3 length: 12 amino acids. The V end lost 1 base, the J end lost 7 bases, and 7 bases lay between the germline ends. The germline CDR1 and CDR2 sequences are SEHNR and FQNEAQ (reference sequence). CDR3 bases: TGTGCCAGCAGCTTAGGGGTCGTTGAAGCTTTCTTT. It codes for CASSLGVVEAFF.

This clone was observed a few times. One end of the junction fails to match germline, which may point to a read error. The rearrangement links TRBV7-7 to TRBJ2-5; 8 bases fit TRBD1. This CDR3 has 16 residues. Per the germline V gene, CDR1 is SSHAT and CDR2 is FNYEAQ (reference sequence). DNA of the CDR3: TGTGCTAGCAGTTTGCAGGGGGCCGGTTGGCAAGAGACCCAGTACTTC. Its translation is CASSLQGAGWQETQYF.

The V call is TRBV30, the J call TRBJ1-1; no firm D call. This CDR3 contains 14 residues. V gave up 0 bases and J gave up 0 bases, with 8 bases separating them. Germline CDR1 and CDR2: GTSNPN and SVGIG (reference sequence). CDR3 residues: CAWSVRHLNTEAFF. The DNA of the CDR3 is TGTGCCTGGAGTGTACGTCACCTGAACACTGAAGCTTTCTTT.

This chain joins TRBV4-1 and TRBJ1-2, with D possibly being TRBD1 (5 bases). Trimming pared 1 base from V and 5 bases from J, leaving 14 bases between. CDR1 and CDR2 (germline): MGHRA, YSYEKL. The CDR3 spans 15 residues. This CDR3 is CASSQAWGDSYGYTF. CDR3 coding DNA: TGCGCCAGCAGCCAAGCTTGGGGGGATTCTTATGGCTACACCTTC.

The chain recombines TRBV29-1 with TRBJ1-2; 7 nucleotides align to TRBD1. CDR3 length: 15 residues. Losses at the gene ends were 3 bases for V and 1 base for J; bases not matched to a gene: 8. Germline lookup yields CDR1 SQVTM and CDR2 ANQGSEA. The CDR3 loop is CSVEAGGQLNYGYTF. The CDR3 nucleotides read TGCAGCGTTGAGGCAGGGGGGCAGCTTAACTATGGCTACACCTTC. The entire variable domain, with the rest obtained from reference TRBV29-1 and TRBJ1-2, is as follows: SAVISQKPSRDICQRGTSLTIQCQVDSQVTMMFWYRQQPGQSLTLIATANQGSEATYESGFVIDKFPISRPNLTFSTLTVSNMSPEDSSIYLCSVEAGGQLNYGYTFGSGTRLTVV.

This chain connects TRBV24-1 to TRBJ2-3, with 10 bases lining up with TRBD2. Germline CDR1 KGHDR, CDR2 SFDVKD. Trimming cost V 5 bases and J 5 bases; bases outside gene matches: 12. CDR3 size: 17 residues. The CDR3 loop is CATSAPSTSGVGDTQYF. CDR3 nucleotide sequence: TGTGCCACCAGTGCCCCCTCCACTAGCGGGGTGGGAGATACGCAGTATTTT.